This T cell receptor beta chain was identified in a study of T cells in localized non-small cell lung cancer. A word on this clone: Antigen unknown.

Points from the study as a whole: Heterogeneity within the tumor remains possible, as just one region underwent sequencing. The study found T cell clonality highest in uninvolved adjacent lung, above tumor.

The CDR3 runs 16 residues. Germline CDR1 reads SGHTA; CDR2 reads FQGNSA. V lost 0 bases, J lost 4 bases, and 13 bases lay in between. Sequencing was performed with immunoSEQ multiplex PCR; in TCRdb, only in-frame clones are kept and a portion is missing. Found here are 70,000 or so clones, about 88% of them singletons; the top ten hold 1.3%. The TCR was taken from a female donor older than 55 with stage I lung adenocarcinoma. Specimen: peripheral blood, collected before any cancer treatment. This rearrangement joins TRBV7-2 to TRBJ1-3; weak D call: TRBD1 (5 bases). The CDR3 loop reads CASSLALGGTGNTIYF. As DNA, the CDR3 is TGTGCCAGCAGCTTAGCGCTGGGGGGAACGGGAAACACCATATATTTT.